This T cell receptor beta chain was identified during a study of cytomegalovirus exposure and HLA in healthy donors. Study results and limitations: A few CMV-associated chains were confirmed in vitro to be specific for CMV antigens. Cytomegalovirus association was assigned to 170 or so TCR beta chains.

Per germline, CDR1 KGHSH and CDR2 LQKENI. The CDR3 runs to 16 residues. Trimming took off 3 bases at V and 2 bases at J, with 15 bases between the two ends. The donors were members of the 120-subject validation cohort (separate from the approximately 670-subject first cohort). The method was immunoSEQ multiplex PCR; TCRdb's version includes in-frame clones alone and lacks a portion of them. Found here are some 260,000 clones, roughly 87% of them singletons; the top ten hold around 12%. The count of this clone is one. Its antigen remains unknown. The chain uses TRBV18 and TRBJ2-3, with D tentatively TRBD1 or TRBD2 (6 bases each). The material sequenced was PBMCs. This clonotype originated in a man between 18 and 29 years old in good health and CMV-seropositive. The chain's CDR3 is CASSPLGAGPTDTQYF. The CDR3 DNA reads TGTGCCAGCTCACCTCTGGGGGCGGGACCCACAGATACGCAGTATTTT. Supplemented by reference TRBV18 and TRBJ2-3, the full variable domain reads NAGVMQNPRHLVRRRGQEARLRCSPMKGHSHVYWYRQLPEEGLKFMVYLQKENIIDESGMPKERFSAEFPKEGPSILRIQQVVRGDSAAYFCASSPLGAGPTDTQYFGPGTRLTVL.